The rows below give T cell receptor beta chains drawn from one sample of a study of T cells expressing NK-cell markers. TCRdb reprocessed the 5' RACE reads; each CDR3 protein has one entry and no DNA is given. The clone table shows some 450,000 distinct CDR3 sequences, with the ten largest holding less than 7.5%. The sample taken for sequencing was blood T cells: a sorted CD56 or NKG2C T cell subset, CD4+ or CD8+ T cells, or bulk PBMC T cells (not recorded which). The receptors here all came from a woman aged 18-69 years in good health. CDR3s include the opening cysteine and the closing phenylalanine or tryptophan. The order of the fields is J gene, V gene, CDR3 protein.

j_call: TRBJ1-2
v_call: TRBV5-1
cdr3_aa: CASRPGQGGRPSYGYTF

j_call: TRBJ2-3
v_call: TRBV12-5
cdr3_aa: CASGFPAGTTDTQYF

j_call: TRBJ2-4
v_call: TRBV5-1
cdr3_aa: CASSLRRDGTKNIQYF

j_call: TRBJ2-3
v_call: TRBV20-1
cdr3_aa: CSARDYRISTDTQYF

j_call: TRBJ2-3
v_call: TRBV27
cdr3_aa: CASSSGSALADTQYF

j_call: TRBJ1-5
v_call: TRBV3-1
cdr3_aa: CASSHRGFGNQPQHF

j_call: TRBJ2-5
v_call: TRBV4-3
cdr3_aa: CASSQDGLSVETQYF

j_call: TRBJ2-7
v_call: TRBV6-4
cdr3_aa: CASRGRTGKEYEQYF

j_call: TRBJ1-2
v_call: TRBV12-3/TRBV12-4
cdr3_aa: CASKSGAGDGYTF

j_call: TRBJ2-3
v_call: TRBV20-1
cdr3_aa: CSVQDGAGGTDTQYF

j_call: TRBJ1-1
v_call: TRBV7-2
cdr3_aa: CASSTQPTTEAFF

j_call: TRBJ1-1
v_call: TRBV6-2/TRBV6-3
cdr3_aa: CASSATGGITEAFF

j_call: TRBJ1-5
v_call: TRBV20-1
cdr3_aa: CSAPQGAGNQPQHF

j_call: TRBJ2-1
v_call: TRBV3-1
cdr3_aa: CASSLRQRNEQFF

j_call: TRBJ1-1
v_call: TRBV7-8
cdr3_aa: CASSLADRGGTEAFF

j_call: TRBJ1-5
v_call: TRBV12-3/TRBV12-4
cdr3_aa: CASSRAGGLSNQPQHF

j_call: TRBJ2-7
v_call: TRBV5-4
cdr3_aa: CASSHWGDTYEQYF

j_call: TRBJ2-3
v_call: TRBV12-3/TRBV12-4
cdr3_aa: CASTTGLQNTDTQYF

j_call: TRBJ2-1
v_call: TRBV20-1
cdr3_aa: CSAWRGGGLGNEQFF

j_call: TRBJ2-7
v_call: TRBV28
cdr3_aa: CASSRTSGHYEQYF

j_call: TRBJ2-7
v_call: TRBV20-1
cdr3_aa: CSARVEGGQGNYEQYF

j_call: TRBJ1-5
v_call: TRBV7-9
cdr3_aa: CASSSVQGDQPQHF

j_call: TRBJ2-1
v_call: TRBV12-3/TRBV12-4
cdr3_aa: CASSLLVGEQFF

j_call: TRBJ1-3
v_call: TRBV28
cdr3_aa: CASFLGQGSGNTIYF

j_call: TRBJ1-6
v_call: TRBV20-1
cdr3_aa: CSARGSRQGNSPLHF

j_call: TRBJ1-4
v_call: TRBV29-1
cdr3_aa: CSVVGNESGLFF

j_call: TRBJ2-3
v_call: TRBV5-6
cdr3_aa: CASSLGWSGGPDTQYF

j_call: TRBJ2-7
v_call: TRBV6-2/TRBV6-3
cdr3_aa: CASTHPPEYEQYF

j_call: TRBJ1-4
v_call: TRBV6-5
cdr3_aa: CASSYSTGVGEKLFF

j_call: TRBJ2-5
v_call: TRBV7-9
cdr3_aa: CASSPTTAPQETQYF

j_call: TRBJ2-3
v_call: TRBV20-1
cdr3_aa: CSTSGRSTDTQYF

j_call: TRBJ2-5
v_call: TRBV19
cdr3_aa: CASSIVVGETQYF

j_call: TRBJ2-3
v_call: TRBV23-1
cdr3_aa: CASITKGRGLTPDTQYF

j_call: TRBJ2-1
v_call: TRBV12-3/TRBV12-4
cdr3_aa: CASSPVSGTYNEQFF

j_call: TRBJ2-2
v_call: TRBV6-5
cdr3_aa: CASSYFGGGAGTGELFF

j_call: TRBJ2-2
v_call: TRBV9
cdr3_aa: CASSVAGTSGDGGELFF

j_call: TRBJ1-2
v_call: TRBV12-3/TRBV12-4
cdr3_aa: CASSLGDTSYGYTF

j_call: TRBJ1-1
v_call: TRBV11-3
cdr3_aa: CASSMGGNTEAFF

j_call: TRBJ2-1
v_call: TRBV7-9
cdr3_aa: CASTPGTSGTNEQFF

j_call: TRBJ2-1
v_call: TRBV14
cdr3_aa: CASSPLTGSAYNEQFF

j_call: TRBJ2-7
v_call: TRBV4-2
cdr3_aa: CASSQPTGTTQYEQYF

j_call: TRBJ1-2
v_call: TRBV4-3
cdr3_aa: CASSQEGHSYGYTF

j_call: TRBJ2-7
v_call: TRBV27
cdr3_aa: CASSLSRGDGLHEQYF

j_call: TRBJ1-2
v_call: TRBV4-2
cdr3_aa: CASSLEGSETGDGYTF

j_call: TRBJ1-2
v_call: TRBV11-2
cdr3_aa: CASSLGSGGSWNYGYTF

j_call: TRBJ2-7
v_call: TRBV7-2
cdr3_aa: CASSPARGSGEQYF

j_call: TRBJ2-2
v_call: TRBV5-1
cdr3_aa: CASSPTSGGSPGELFF

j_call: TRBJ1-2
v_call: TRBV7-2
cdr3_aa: CASSFRDRGSGYTF

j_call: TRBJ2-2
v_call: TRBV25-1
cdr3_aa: CATFGGQGKGTGELFF

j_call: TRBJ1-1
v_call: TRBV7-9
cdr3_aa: CASSLDLRAGTEAFF